These 17 T cell receptor beta chains were all obtained from the same sample, sequenced in a study of cytomegalovirus exposure and HLA in healthy donors. The primer mix had 60 Vbeta and 13 Jbeta primers. Assay: immunoSEQ multiplex PCR; the TCRdb copy retains only in-frame clones and omits some. The profile shows over 200,000 clones, around 73% of them singletons. The sequenced sample was PBMCs. Every receptor here comes from a male donor in good health and CMV-seronegative.

Only a few counts were recorded for this clone. The J gene is TRBJ2-1, the V gene TRBV9; the D gene is possibly TRBD2 (7 bases). Germline assignment: CDR1 SGDLS and CDR2 YYNGEE. This CDR3 region has 15 residues. Trimming removed 0 bases at V and 9 bases at J, with 16 bases between. CDR3 in DNA: TGTGCCAGCAGCGTAGGGGAGGGGGTAACAGGTGAGCAGTTCTTC. It translates to CASSVGEGVTGEQFF.

CDR3 sequence reads: CASSSFGGAQTQYF. The CDR3 DNA sequence: TGTGCCAGCAGCTCTTTCGGGGGGGCGCAGACCCAGTACTTC. This chain uses TRBV7-9 with TRBJ2-5; 8 nucleotides align to TRBD2. J lost 6 bases, V lost 4 bases, and 7 bases had no gene match. CDR1 and CDR2 (germline): SEHNR, FQNEAQ (reference sequence). The CDR3 is 14 amino acids.

The V gene is TRBV10-1, the J gene TRBJ2-5, with D perhaps TRBD2 (5 bases). CDR1 and CDR2 (germline): WNHNN, SYGVQD (reference sequence). CDR3 length equals 13 residues. The V gene lost 2 bases and the J gene lost 4 bases, with 8 bases spanning the gap. Here the CDR3 reads CASSEAGGETQYF. The CDR3 DNA is TGCGCCAGCAGTGAGGCAGGAGGAGAGACCCAGTACTTC.

This clone has a handful of counts. The chain is built from TRBV6-5 and TRBJ2-6; 9 bases agree with TRBD2. Trimming cost V 6 bases and J 4 bases; bases outside gene matches: 4. The CDR3 runs 15 residues. Germline V gene sequence: CDR1 MNHEY, CDR2 SVGAGI. Here the CDR3 DNA reads TGTGCCAGCAGCCGGGGACTAGCCGGGGCCAACGTCCTGACTTTC. It specifies CASSRGLAGANVLTF.

This chain joins TRBV9 and TRBJ2-3; D not resolved. The V end lost 0 bases, the J end lost 4 bases, and 9 bases lay between the germline ends. This CDR3 has 14 amino acids. Germline V lookup: CDR1 SGDLS, CDR2 YYNGEE. CDR3: CASSVVSAADTQYF. The CDR3 DNA sequence: TGTGCCAGCAGCGTAGTTTCGGCGGCAGATACGCAGTATTTT.

The chain couples TRBV11-3 to TRBJ1-1, with TRBD1 identical over 9 bases. The CDR3 is 14 amino acids. After removal of 5 bases from V and 5 bases from J, the junction contained 6 bases not matched to a gene. Germline lookup yields CDR1 SGHNT and CDR2 YENEEA. CDR3 DNA: TGTGCCAGCAGCCCAGGACAGGGGCGGACTGAAGCTTTCTTT. It translates to CASSPGQGRTEAFF.

The gene calls are TRBV15 and TRBJ1-4; 9 positions match TRBD1. V lost 3 bases, J lost 5 bases, and 4 bases stayed unmatched. CDR3 size: 15 residues. Germline CDR1 is LNHNV and CDR2 is YYDKDF (reference sequence). The CDR3 loop reads CATSRDRGRNEKLFF. The CDR3 bases are TGTGCCACCAGCAGGGACAGGGGACGGAATGAAAAACTGTTTTTT.

This clone was observed a handful of times. The rearrangement uses TRBV29-1 and TRBJ1-1; a possible D gene is TRBD1 (6 bases). The CDR3 is made up of 10 amino acids. V lost 3 bases and J 11 bases, leaving 10 bases between the germline ends. Germline CDR1 SQVTM, CDR2 ANQGSEA. DNA of the CDR3: TGCAGCGTTGATACAGGGAACGCTTTCTTT. Encoded protein: CSVDTGNAFF.

J is TRBJ2-2 and V is TRBV19; 8 positions agree with TRBD1. Germline loops: CDR1 LNHDA, CDR2 SQIVND (reference sequence). This CDR3 has 16 amino acids. V lost 1 base to trimming and J lost 5 bases; unmatched junction nucleotides: 6. CDR3 DNA: TGTGCCAGTAGTATAGTCAGGGGGCAACGAACCGGGGAGCTGTTTTTT. Its protein product is CASSIVRGQRTGELFF. Full variable domain (rest looked up from reference TRBV19 and TRBJ2-2): DGGITQSPKYLFRKEGQNVTLSCEQNLNHDAMYWYRQDPGQGLRLIYYSQIVNDFQKGDIAEGYSVSREKKESFPLTVTSAQKNPTAFYLCASSIVRGQRTGELFFGEGSRLTVL.

V usage is TRBV27 and J usage is TRBJ2-3; D ambiguous. Germline assignment: CDR1 MNHEY and CDR2 SMNVEV (reference sequence). Deletions cut 0 bases from V and 0 bases from J, with 13 bases between. This CDR3 is built from 17 residues. In DNA, the CDR3 is TGTGCCAGCAGTTTATCCCTCTATCCCTCTAGCACAGATACGCAGTATTTT. Residues: CASSLSLYPSSTDTQYF.

J is TRBJ1-4 and V is TRBV4-1; perhaps TRBD1 as D (5 bases). With 1 base removed from V and 2 bases from J, the gap between germline ends came to 11 bases. Germline V CDR1 and CDR2: MGHRA, YSYEKL. The CDR3 loop spans 16 amino acids. CDR3: CASSQGGQTTNEKLFF. CDR3 nucleotides: TGCGCCAGCAGCCAAGGGGGCCAGACTACTAATGAAAAACTGTTTTTT.

This chain joins TRBV25-1 and TRBJ2-7; D perhaps matches TRBD2 (7 bases). Germline CDR1 is MGHDK and CDR2 is SYGVNS. CDR3 length: 13 residues. V was trimmed by 1 base and J by 5 bases, leaving 9 bases between them. CDR3 in DNA: TGTGCCAGCAGTGAATGGGGGGGGCACGAGCAGTACTTC. Translation gives CASSEWGGHEQYF.

The chain recombines TRBV7-6 with TRBJ2-5; D gene unclear. Per germline, CDR1 SGHVS and CDR2 FNYEAQ. The CDR3 has 13 amino acids. V was clipped by 7 bases and J by 2 bases, with 11 bases between them. The CDR3 loop reads CASKRYSQETQYF. The CDR3 bases are TGTGCCAGCAAACGGTACTCACAAGAGACCCAGTACTTC.

The genes are TRBV7-9 and TRBJ1-2; D ambiguous. Germline CDR1 and CDR2: SEHNR and FQNEAQ (reference sequence). Trimming left V 2 bases short and J 1 base short, with 20 bases between. The CDR3 totals 18 residues. For the CDR3, the DNA is TGTGCCAGCAGCTTACGTTCTGTTCGCGGAGGTTTTAACTATGGCTACACCTTC. Protein: CASSLRSVRGGFNYGYTF.

The chain joins TRBV5-1 to TRBJ2-1, with TRBD2 matching over 10 bases. The germline V gene has CDR1 SGHRS and CDR2 YFSETQ. Losses at the gene ends were 4 bases for V and 6 bases for J; bases not matched to a gene: 4. The CDR3 loop spans 14 amino acids. The CDR3 reads CASSGLAGVNEQFF. The CDR3 nucleotides are TGCGCCAGCAGCGGGCTAGCGGGAGTCAATGAGCAGTTCTTC.

This CDR3 reads CASSYRGTDTQYF. CDR3 nucleotides: TGTGCCAGCAGTTACCGGGGGACAGATACGCAGTATTTT. This chain joins TRBV6-5 and TRBJ2-3; D might be TRBD2 (6 bases). The CDR3 sequence is 13 residues long. V lost 2 bases to trimming and J lost 3 bases, with 6 bases between them. Germline CDR1 and CDR2: MNHEY and SVGAGI.

The chain combines TRBV30 with TRBJ1-2; D is uncertain. Trimming left V 5 bases short and J 4 bases short, with 8 bases between. The CDR3 is 11 residues long. CDR1 GTSNPN and CDR2 SVGIG come from the germline V gene (reference sequence). CDR3: CAWYSTYGYTF. The CDR3 nucleotides read TGTGCCTGGTACAGCACCTATGGCTACACCTTC. The variable domain in full, with the rest retrieved from reference TRBV30 and TRBJ1-2, is SQTIHQWPATLVQPVGSPLSLECTVEGTSNPNLYWYRQAAGRGLQLLFYSVGIGQISSEVPQNLSASRPQDRQFILSSKKLLLSDSGFYLCAWYSTYGYTFGSGTRLTVV.